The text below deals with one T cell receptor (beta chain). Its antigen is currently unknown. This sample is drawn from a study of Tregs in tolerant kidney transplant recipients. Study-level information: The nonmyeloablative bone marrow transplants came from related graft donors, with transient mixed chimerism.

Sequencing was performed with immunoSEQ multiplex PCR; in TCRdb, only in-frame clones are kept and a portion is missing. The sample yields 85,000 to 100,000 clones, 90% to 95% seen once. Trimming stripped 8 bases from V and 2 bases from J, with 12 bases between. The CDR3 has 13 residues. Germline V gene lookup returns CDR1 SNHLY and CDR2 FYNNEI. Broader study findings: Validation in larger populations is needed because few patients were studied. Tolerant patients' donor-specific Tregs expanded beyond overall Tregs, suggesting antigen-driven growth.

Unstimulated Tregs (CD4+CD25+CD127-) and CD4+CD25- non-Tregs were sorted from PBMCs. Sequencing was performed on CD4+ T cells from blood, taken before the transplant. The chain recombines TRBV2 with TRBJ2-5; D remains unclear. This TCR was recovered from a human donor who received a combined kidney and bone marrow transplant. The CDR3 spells CASEARRQETQYF. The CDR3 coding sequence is TGTGCCAGCGAGGCAAGGCGACAAGAGACCCAGTACTTC.